Below, 6 T cell receptor beta chains from the same sample are listed, as sequenced in a study of beta chain features in type 1 diabetes. The authors reverse transcribed all of the isolated RNA, so sequencing captured expressed TCRB transcripts. Profiled with immunoSEQ multiplex PCR; TCRdb holds only in-frame clones, not every one. The table shows under 400,000 clones, with 12% to 15% occurring only once. Sequencing used central memory CD4+ T cells from blood. Every receptor here comes from a man in his thirties or forties in good health.

This clone was found a few times. This chain uses TRBV4-3 with TRBJ2-3; 11 bases agree with TRBD2. CDR1 is LGHNA and CDR2 is YSLEER in the germline V gene. V was pared by 3 bases and J by 2 bases, with 7 bases of the junction left unmatched. The CDR3 extends over 17 amino acids. The CDR3 spells CASSQDIAGGFTDTQYF. CDR3 coding DNA: TGCGCCAGCAGCCAGGACATAGCGGGGGGGTTCACAGATACGCAGTATTTT.

In its sample, this clone was seen a few times. V gene TRBV18 combines with J gene TRBJ2-7; the D gene is possibly TRBD1 (6 bases). This CDR3 is built from 14 residues. The germline V gene encodes CDR1 KGHSH and CDR2 LQKENI. The germline V and J ends were trimmed by 3 bases and 5 bases, with 14 bases remaining between them. The CDR3 bases are TGTGCCAGCTCACCCACAGGGTATAGCCACGAGCAGTACTTC. Translated, it gives CASSPTGYSHEQYF.

The chain combines TRBV10-3 with TRBJ1-5, with D hard to call. Looked up from germline, CDR1 is ENHRY and CDR2 is SYGVKD. The CDR3 is 13 amino acids. V was shortened by 2 bases and J by 6 bases, with 8 bases between the two germline ends. The CDR3 DNA reads TGTGCCATCAGTGAGGGGGTGGGTCAGCCCCAGCATTTT. Translation gives CAISEGVGQPQHF.

This clone was seen a handful of times. The chain couples TRBV7-9 to TRBJ1-2; no reliable D call. The V gene lost 5 bases and the J gene lost 5 bases, with 12 bases spanning the gap. The germline CDR1 and CDR2 sequences are SEHNR and FQNEAQ (reference sequence). The CDR3 covers 13 residues. The CDR3 DNA follows: TGTGCCAGCAGCCAGACATATACGTATGGCTACACCTTC. Amino acid sequence: CASSQTYTYGYTF.

The chain links TRBV7-2 to TRBJ2-3; D is unresolved. V was cut by 2 bases and J by 6 bases, with 12 bases left in between. This CDR3 is built from 14 residues. CDR1 and CDR2 from the germline V gene are SGHTA and FQGNSA. This CDR3 reads CASSLYAPSDTQYF. The CDR3 nucleotides read TGTGCCAGCAGCTTATACGCTCCGAGTGATACGCAGTATTTT.

The V and J genes are TRBV5-6 and TRBJ1-5, with D unclear. The V end was cut by 3 bases, the J end by 4 bases, with 5 bases between. The length of the CDR3 is 12 residues. Germline lookup yields CDR1 SGHDT and CDR2 YYEEEE. Here the CDR3 reads CASSSINQPQHF. The DNA for the CDR3 is TGTGCCAGCAGCTCTATAAATCAGCCCCAGCATTTT.